The 31 T cell receptor beta chains given below trace back to one sample, sequenced in a study of CD8+CD57+ T cells in acquired aplastic anemia. The template used for profiling TCR beta VDJ and CDR3 was genomic DNA. One entry per CDR3 protein results from TCRdb running MiXCR on the reads. The sample lists roughly 250,000 distinct CDR3 sequences, roughly 80% occurring once. Whoever was chosen for sequencing had shown CD8+CD57+ cell expansion by flow cytometry. The sample taken for sequencing was sorted CD4+, CD8+, or CD8+CD57+ T cells (not recorded which) from PBMCs. These TCRs come from a human donor with aplastic anemia.

Of note for this clonotype: Without the conserved terminal phenylalanine or tryptophan, this CDR3 likely stems from a read error. It is unclear where the CDR3 begins or ends on the DNA, so no DNA is shown, and the CDR3 is as TCRdb lists it. This chain joins TRBV12-3 or TRBV12-4 and TRBJ2-5; TRBD1, as called in the table, went unchecked against the DNA. The CDR3 adds up to 14 amino acids, both ends counted. The CDR3 here is CASNTDRGGKRPST.

Comment on this clonotype: Germline and junction disagree at one end, which may indicate a read error. This chain joins TRBV7-2 and TRBJ2-3, with D possibly TRBD1 on 5 matching bases. The CDR3 loop spans 14 amino acids. Per the germline V gene, CDR1 is SGHTA and CDR2 is FQGNSA. The CDR3 bases are TGTGCCAGCAGCTTGAGGCAGGGCGCGGATTCGCAGTACTTT. Protein product: CASSLRQGADSQYF.

This sequence joins TRBV6-2 or TRBV6-3 and TRBJ2-4, with D hard to call. The V and J ends lost 7 bases and 12 bases respectively, with 13 bases between them. There are 11 residues in the CDR3. Germline V CDR1 and CDR2: MNHEY, SVGEGT. The DNA of the CDR3 is TGTGCCAGCACCATCCATAGCAATCAGTACTTC. It is translated as CASTIHSNQYF.

Points on this clonotype: The junction departs from germline at one end; a sequencing error may be responsible. The chain is built from TRBV7-3 and TRBJ2-1, with D possibly being TRBD2 (6 bases). Germline CDR1 is SGHTA and CDR2 is FQGTGA. The CDR3 is 15 amino acids. CDR3 nucleotide sequence: TGTGCCAGCAGCTTAGCTAAGCGGGCGTACAATAAGCAGTTCTTC. As protein: CASSLAKRAYNKQFF.

The V call is TRBV5-1, the J call TRBJ2-7; tentative D call: TRBD2 (6 bases). CDR1 and CDR2 (germline): SGHRS, YFSETQ. CDR3 size: 15 residues. The V end was cut by 0 bases, the J end by 3 bases, with 13 bases between. CDR3 in amino acids: CASSLEPGLIYEQYF. The CDR3 DNA sequence: TGCGCCAGCAGCTTGGAACCGGGACTTATCTACGAGCAGTACTTC.

The V call is TRBV19, the J call TRBJ2-7, with D perhaps matching TRBD2 (5 bases). Germline V gives CDR1 LNHDA, CDR2 SQIVND (reference sequence). The CDR3 runs to 16 residues. The CDR3 DNA follows: TGTGCCAGTAGTATACCTAGCCAAGCCTACAATGCCGAGCTGTACGTC. Translated: CASSIPSQAYNAELYV.

This chain connects TRBV7-2 to TRBJ2-3; D unresolved. Deletions cut 3 bases from V and 12 bases from J, with 19 bases between. The CDR3 is 14 amino acids. Germline loops: CDR1 SGHTA, CDR2 FQGNSA. CDR3 bases: TGTGCCAGCAGCTTTGGACGGGCTCCAGAGTTTCAGTATTTT. Residues: CASSFGRAPEFQYF.

The chain employs TRBV24-1 and TRBJ2-5; 16 bases map to TRBD2. The V gene end was trimmed by 10 bases and the J gene end by 7 bases; junction bases not matched to a gene: 17. The CDR3 is 18 residues long. The germline V gene has CDR1 KGHDR and CDR2 SFDVKD. CDR3 in amino acids: CATSPGTSGGAWDVTQYF. In DNA, the CDR3 is TGTGCCACGTCACCGGGGACTAGCGGGGGGGCCTGGGATGTGACCCAGTACTTC.

The chain combines TRBV9 with TRBJ1-1, with D unresolved. The CDR3 contains 17 residues. Germline CDR1 reads SGDLS; CDR2 reads YYNGEE. V was pared by 0 bases and J by 6 bases, with 21 bases between. The CDR3 nucleotides are TGTGCCAGCAGCGTAGGTGCCTACAACAATGAGCAGTCTGAAGCTTTCTTT. Protein sequence: CASSVGAYNNEQSEAFF.

Remarks on this clonotype: Without the conserved terminal phenylalanine or tryptophan, this CDR3 likely stems from a read error. The chain is built from TRBV2 and TRBJ2-5; D unresolved. The DNA end is more similar to TRBJ2-1, so the J call may be wrong. Germline CDR1 is SNHLY and CDR2 is FYNNEI. CDR3 length: 14 residues. The CDR3 coding sequence is TGTGCCACCAGCAAAGGCAGCATGCATGAGACGCAGTTCGTG. It codes for CATSKGSMHETQFV.

The V call is TRBV11-2, the J call TRBJ2-3, with 8 bases that match TRBD2. The V gene end was trimmed by 8 bases and the J gene end by 6 bases; junction bases not matched to a gene: 10. The CDR3 loop spans 14 amino acids. CDR1 and CDR2 (germline): SGHAT, FQNNGV. The CDR3: CASAWTSFPDTQYF. The CDR3 region has the DNA TGTGCCAGCGCCTGGACTAGCTTTCCCGATACGCAGTATTTT.

J is TRBJ2-5 and V is TRBV9, with D unresolved. Germline V gives CDR1 SGDLS, CDR2 YYNGEE. Trimming took 3 bases from V and 13 from J, leaving 22 bases between them. The length of the CDR3 is 14 residues. CDR3 sequence (DNA): TGTGCCAGCAGCGGAGGCAGCGCCTACTATAATTCGTACTTC. This gives the protein CASSGGSAYYNSYF.

On this clonotype itself: At one end the junction does not follow the germline gene, possibly because of a read error. The gene calls are TRBV11-2 and TRBJ2-1; no reliable D call. Germline assignment: CDR1 SGHAT and CDR2 FQNNGV. The CDR3 spans 14 residues. The CDR3 DNA reads TGTGCCAGCAGCCTTGGTGGTTTTGGGGATGAGCAGTCCTTC. Protein product: CASSLGGFGDEQSF.

Notes on this clonotype: Here the CDR3 omits its conserved ending phenylalanine or tryptophan, so a read error is the likely source. The DNA is omitted, as the CDR3 cannot be located on it reliably, and the CDR3 follows TCRdb's listing. V usage is TRBV7-2 and J usage is TRBJ2-1. Germline loops: CDR1 SGHTA, CDR2 FQGNSA. A total of 15 residues make up the CDR3, ends included. The CDR3 is CASSLAGGAYTQYFL.

This chain uses TRBV9 with TRBJ1-2; D ambiguous. CDR1 SGDLS and CDR2 YYNGEE come from the germline V gene. This CDR3 region has 14 residues. V lost 4 bases, J lost 11 bases, and 21 bases lay in between. The CDR3 DNA sequence: TGTGCCAGCAGCCAAGAGGTATGGAGCAATCAGTACACCTTC. Its protein product is CASSQEVWSNQYTF. The variable domain in full, with the rest retrieved from reference TRBV9 and TRBJ1-2, is DSGVTQTPKHLITATGQRVTLRCSPRSGDLSVYWYQQSLDQGLQFLIQYYNGEERAKGNILERFSAQQFPDLHSELNLSSLELGDSALYFCASSQEVWSNQYTFGSGTRLTVV.

In regard to this clonotype: The conserved phenylalanine or tryptophan normally closing the CDR3 is absent here, so this likely arose from a read error. The chain joins TRBV2 to TRBJ2-7; 7 bases are a match to TRBD1. The CDR3 consists of 16 residues. V dropped 8 bases and J dropped 9; count of bases not matched to a gene: 22. Germline V lookup: CDR1 SNHLY, CDR2 FYNNEI. This chain's CDR3 is CASGEGGTDTRYLQYG. CDR3 nucleotide sequence: TGTGCCAGCGGGGAAGGGGGCACCGATACGCGGTATTTGCAGTACGGC.

About this clonotype itself: It is unclear where the CDR3 begins or ends on the DNA, so no DNA is shown, and the CDR3 is as TCRdb lists it. The chain employs TRBV7-3 and TRBJ1-5. Termini included, the CDR3 measures 14 amino acids. Germline V gives CDR1 SGHTA, CDR2 FQGTGA. The CDR3 here is CASSPPSGELFFGF.

As concerns this clonotype: The junction departs from the called germline gene at one end, perhaps through a read error. The rearrangement links TRBV19 to TRBJ1-5; D ambiguous. The germline gives CDR1 LNHDA, CDR2 SQIVND (reference sequence). This CDR3 region has 15 residues. CDR3 sequence: CASSVDGGSNQPQHF. The CDR3 DNA sequence: TGTGCCAGTAGTGTAGATGGCGGTAGCAATCAGCCCCAGCATTTT.

This clonotype was counted once. No conserved phenylalanine or tryptophan is present at the end of the CDR3, so a read error is the likely explanation. The limits of the CDR3 on the DNA are not certain, so only TCRdb's listed CDR3 is given. The chain has TRBV2 and TRBJ2-3; the table's D gene call, TRBD1, was not cross checked with the DNA. Germline V gives CDR1 SNHLY, CDR2 FYNNEI. Ends included, the CDR3 has 14 residues. CDR3 sequence reads: CASRRGGGPAFLYQ.

This clonotype was detected a few times. This CDR3 reads CAISLGTAKTYEQYF. CDR3 nucleotide sequence: TGTGCCATCAGTCTCGGGACAGCGAAGACCTACGAGCAGTACTTC. V gene TRBV10-3 combines with J gene TRBJ2-7; TRBD1 matches 7 bases. The CDR3 loop spans 15 amino acids. Trimming cost V 5 bases and J 2 bases; bases outside gene matches: 9. The germline gives CDR1 ENHRY, CDR2 SYGVKD.

V usage is TRBV11-3 and J usage is TRBJ2-7; D not certain. The CDR3 spans 14 residues. Trimming took 4 bases from V and 3 from J, leaving 13 bases between them. Germline lookup yields CDR1 SGHNT and CDR2 YENEEA. The CDR3 sequence: CASSYDLANYEQYF. The CDR3 DNA follows: TGTGCCAGCAGCTACGATCTGGCTAACTACGAGCAGTACTTC.

This sequence joins TRBV19 and TRBJ1-1; D is ambiguous. Germline assignment: CDR1 LNHDA and CDR2 SQIVND (reference sequence). This CDR3 is built from 13 residues. Trimming took off 2 bases at V and 2 bases at J, with 6 bases between the two ends. The CDR3 loop is CASSIRLNTEAFF. The DNA for the CDR3 is TGTGCCAGTAGTATACGGCTAAACACTGAAGCTTTCTTT.

The gene calls are TRBV11-3 and TRBJ2-7, with TRBD2 matching 11 bases. J was trimmed by 6 bases and V by 5 bases; bases with no gene match: 12. The CDR3 extends over 16 amino acids. Germline V gene sequence: CDR1 SGHNT, CDR2 YENEEA. CDR3 sequence (DNA): TGTGCCAGCAGCATAGCGGGAGGGGCGAACCTGGCCGAGCAGTACGTC. Amino acid sequence: CASSIAGGANLAEQYV.

The CDR3 protein is CASSLAADPNSNQFF. CDR3 DNA: TGTGCCAGCAGCTTAGCGGCAGACCCTAATAGCAATCAGTTCTTC. This chain uses TRBV7-8 with TRBJ2-1, with D hard to call. Trimming left V 0 bases short and J 13 bases short, with 19 bases between. Germline V gene sequence: CDR1 SGHVS, CDR2 FQNEAQ. This CDR3 contains 15 residues.

This chain joins TRBV25-1 and TRBJ2-3; a weak D match, TRBD2 (5 bases). The CDR3 is 18 amino acids. Germline CDR1 reads MGHDK; CDR2 reads SYGVNS. V lost 5 bases and J lost 0, with 21 bases in between. This CDR3 is CASSLIEGWLTSTDTQYF. The CDR3 DNA sequence: TGTGCCAGCAGTTTAATCGAGGGTTGGTTGACTAGCACAGATACGCAGTATTTT.

Concerning this clonotype itself: At one boundary the junction diverges from the germline segment, which might be a read error. The chain combines TRBV9 with TRBJ2-1, with a tentative D call TRBD1 (5 bases). The V gene's germline CDR1 is SGDLS and CDR2 YYNGEE. This CDR3 region has 14 residues. The CDR3 bases are TGTGCCAGCAGCGCGGGCAGGGAACAATGGGAAAAACTCTTC. Protein: CASSAGREQWEKLF.

The V gene is TRBV7-6, the J gene TRBJ2-1, with D perhaps matching TRBD1 (6 bases). In germline, CDR1 is SGHVS, CDR2 FNYEAQ. Trimming removed 5 bases from V and 13 bases from J, with 24 bases in between. The CDR3 has 15 amino acids. In DNA form, the CDR3 reads TGTGCCAGCAGCCCGGACAGCTGCCATTCCAATCACCAGTTCTTC. It yields the protein CASSPDSCHSNHQFF.

For this clonotype: The conserved phenylalanine or tryptophan normally closing the CDR3 is absent here, so this likely arose from a read error. The DNA is left out, because the CDR3 cannot be placed on it with certainty; the CDR3 is given as TCRdb lists it. V is TRBV7-8 and J is TRBJ1-2; the table's D gene call, TRBD1, was not cross checked with the DNA. The CDR3 length is 13 residues, termini included. The germline V gene encodes CDR1 SGHVS and CDR2 FQNEAQ. The CDR3 spells CASSLRPDGGALS.

The chain joins TRBV14 to TRBJ1-5; possible D gene TRBD1, 6 bases. The ends were cut back, 3 bases at V and 8 bases at J, with 20 bases in the middle. The germline CDR1 and CDR2 sequences are SGHDN and FVKESK. This CDR3 has 16 residues. CDR3 bases: TGTGCCAGCAGCCACGGCACGGGGGCCACAGATAAGCCCCAGCATTTT. This sequence encodes CASSHGTGATDKPQHF.

With regard to this clonotype: Here the CDR3 omits its conserved ending phenylalanine or tryptophan, so a read error is the likely source. It is unclear where the CDR3 begins or ends on the DNA, so no DNA is shown, and the CDR3 is as TCRdb lists it. V gene TRBV9 combines with J gene TRBJ2-3; TRBD1 is the table's D call, not checked against the DNA. In germline, CDR1 is SGDLS, CDR2 YYNGEE. The CDR3 length equals 13 residues, ends included. The CDR3 is CASSVGVSDKQPL.

The chain recombines TRBV5-6 with TRBJ2-7; TRBD2 might be the D (5 bases). Per germline, CDR1 SGHDT and CDR2 YYEEEE. V gave up 0 bases and J gave up 0 bases, with 10 bases separating them. The CDR3 is 15 amino acids. The CDR3: CASSLERVSSYEQYV. As DNA, the CDR3 is TGTGCCAGCAGCTTGGAGAGGGTGAGCTCCTACGAGCAGTACGTC.